This T cell receptor (beta chain) is from a study of human T cells and chemical hapten exposure. Study details: Epicutaneous patch tests delivered 0.01% DPC to the upper back, with evaluation at 6 days.

Library construction involved attaching unique molecular identifiers to individual cDNA molecules, which allowed quantitative, reproducible TCR counting. TCRdb ran MiXCR on the RACE reads and lists one entry per CDR3 protein. The table lists tens of thousands of distinct CDR3 sequences, around 9.3% of them singletons. V lost 5 bases to trimming and J lost 3 bases, with 19 bases between them. Germline CDR1 DFQATT, CDR2 SNEGSKA (reference sequence). The CDR3 covers 15 residues. Ten or more counts support this clonotype. No antigen is known for it. Study-level findings and limits: Expanded TCRs grouped into significantly more large CDR3 similarity clusters than controls produced.

This sample's time point: patch test 1, 2 weeks after DPC sensitization. As for treatment: therapeutic diphenylcyclopropenone sensitization with weekly scalp DPC. Specimen: whole blood, collected in connection with sensitization to the hapten diphenylcyclopropenone (DPC). The receptor was derived from a woman aged 45-59 years with alopecia areata. Some clones in this sample may be carry-over from other donors' samples. This sequence joins TRBV20-1 and TRBJ1-1; D possibly corresponds to TRBD1 (5 bases). The CDR3 DNA follows: TGCAGTGCTCCACCCCCGGGGCGGGCATACACTGAAGCTTTCTTT. As protein: CSAPPPGRAYTEAFF.